The rows below give T cell receptor beta chains drawn from one sample of a study of blood T cell repertoires in COVID-19. Profiling relied on immunoSEQ multiplex PCR, and the TCRdb table lists in-frame clones only, not all of them. The data hold roughly 40,000 clones, with 80% to 90% observed a single time. The sequenced sample consisted of peripheral blood. The receptors here all came from a woman older than 75 with active or convalescent COVID-19. Both conserved end residues are part of each CDR3. Each record gives: D gene, V gene, clone size, J gene, CDR3 protein, CDR3 DNA. The D gene is left open where the match is weak. Clone size appears in some rows only: once, few, many, or a class for an expanded clone.

TRBD2,TRBV5-4,-,TRBJ2-3,CASNSPGAGYTDTQYF,TGTGCCAGCAACTCACCCGGAGCGGGGTACACAGATACGCAGTATTTT
TRBD1,TRBV7-9,-,TRBJ1-1,CASSLDGGQGAVVAFF,TGTGCCAGCAGCTTAGACGGGGGGCAGGGGGCCGTCGTAGCTTTCTTT
TRBD2,TRBV2,-,TRBJ2-1,CASSGLAGVYNEQFF,TGTGCCAGCAGTGGTCTAGCGGGAGTCTACAATGAGCAGTTCTTC
-,TRBV3-1/TRBV3-2,few,TRBJ2-5,CASSQGPGLNIETQYF,TGTGCCAGCAGCCAAGGCCCCGGACTGAACATAGAGACCCAGTACTTC
-,TRBV6-5,-,TRBJ1-2,CASKRVQTGDYGYTF,TGTGCCAGCAAGAGGGTTCAGACAGGTGACTATGGCTACACCTTC
-,TRBV7-3,-,TRBJ1-6,CASSFTGPNSPLHF,TGTGCCAGCAGCTTCACAGGGCCCAATTCACCCCTCCACTTT
-,TRBV12-1,-,TRBJ1-6,CASSPLRAGNNSPLHF,TGTGCCAGCAGCCCCCTTCGGGCAGGGAATAATTCACCCCTCCACTTT
TRBD2,TRBV3-1/TRBV3-2,-,TRBJ2-7,CASSPYLAGDEQYF,TGTGCCAGCAGCCCCTATTTAGCGGGGGACGAGCAGTACTTC
TRBD1,TRBV19,-,TRBJ1-1,CASEQGLGSTEAFF,TGTGCCAGCGAACAGGGGTTAGGTAGTACTGAAGCTTTCTTT
TRBD1,TRBV9,-,TRBJ1-4,CASSVATGVSEKLFF,TGTGCCAGCAGCGTAGCGACAGGGGTTAGTGAAAAACTGTTTTTT
TRBD1,TRBV7-2,few,TRBJ2-7,CASSLAGTGPHEQYF,TGTGCCAGCAGCTTAGCCGGGACAGGGCCCCACGAGCAGTACTTC
TRBD2,TRBV11-2,-,TRBJ2-1,CASSLGTSGGNEQFF,TGTGCCAGCAGCTTAGGTACTAGCGGTGGCAATGAGCAGTTCTTC
TRBD1,TRBV7-2,-,TRBJ1-5,CASSQGQAGQPQHF,TGTGCCAGCAGCCAGGGACAGGCTGGTCAGCCTCAGCATTTT
TRBD1,TRBV7-2,-,TRBJ2-7,CASSLGGQGGEQYF,TGTGCCAGCAGCTTAGGTGGACAGGGTGGTGAGCAGTACTTC
TRBD1,TRBV28,-,TRBJ1-1,CASSLAGQGVNTEAFF,TGTGCCAGCAGCCTCGCGGGACAGGGAGTGAACACTGAAGCTTTCTTT
-,TRBV4-2,-,TRBJ2-3,CASSQEDSSTDTQYF,TGTGCCAGCAGCCAAGAGGACAGCTCCACAGATACGCAGTATTTT
-,TRBV19,-,TRBJ2-1,CASSHQGSYEQFF,TGTGCCAGTAGTCATCAGGGTTCGTATGAGCAGTTCTTC
TRBD2,TRBV7-8,few,TRBJ2-7,CASSPRGAAGTYEQYF,TGTGCCAGCAGCCCCCGCGGGGCAGCGGGGACCTACGAGCAGTACTTC
-,TRBV4-2,-,TRBJ2-2,CASTPSLTGELFF,TGTGCCAGCACCCCCTCCTTGACCGGGGAGCTGTTTTTT
-,TRBV14,-,TRBJ1-2,CASSPNVGGLGGYTF,TGTGCCAGCAGCCCTAACGTCGGGGGGCTGGGTGGCTACACCTTC
TRBD2,TRBV27,-,TRBJ2-7,CASSLLGGKGLVPYEQYF,TGTGCCAGCAGTTTATTGGGTGGGAAGGGACTAGTTCCCTACGAGCAGTACTTC
-,TRBV7-2,-,TRBJ1-1,CASSLGGGGESTEAFF,TGTGCCAGCAGCTTAGGAGGCGGAGGGGAGAGCACTGAAGCTTTCTTT
-,TRBV6-2/TRBV6-3,few,TRBJ1-5,CASSYGGSNQPQHF,TGTGCCAGCAGTTACGGAGGTAGCAATCAGCCCCAGCATTTT
TRBD2,TRBV10-3,-,TRBJ2-5,CAIRAGTSSETQYF,TGTGCCATCAGGGCCGGGACTAGCAGTGAGACCCAGTACTTC
-,TRBV28,-,TRBJ2-1,CASSRGQTNEQFF,TGTGCCAGCAGTCGTGGACAGACAAATGAGCAGTTCTTC
TRBD1,TRBV23-1,-,TRBJ2-1,CASSQGGQGSDEQFF,TGCGCCAGCAGTCAAGGGGGACAGGGGTCGGATGAGCAGTTCTTC
-,TRBV9,-,TRBJ2-7,CASSVDPSLSYEQYF,TGTGCCAGCAGCGTAGATCCTAGTTTATCCTACGAGCAGTACTTC
TRBD1,TRBV25-1,-,TRBJ1-2,CASSAGGFGYTF,TGTGCCAGCAGTGCAGGGGGTTTTGGCTACACCTTC
TRBD1,TRBV30,-,TRBJ1-4,CAWQGQPNEKLFF,TGTGCCTGGCAGGGACAGCCTAATGAAAAACTGTTTTTT
-,TRBV7-9,-,TRBJ1-1,CASSLQSLATEAFF,TGTGCCAGCAGCCTACAGAGTCTAGCCACTGAAGCTTTCTTT
TRBD2,TRBV18,-,TRBJ2-3,CASSPTSGALRTDTQYF,TGTGCCAGCTCACCGACTAGCGGGGCCTTGCGCACAGATACGCAGTATTTT
-,TRBV5-1,-,TRBJ2-1,CASSLTLGVGGNEQFF,TGCGCCAGCAGCTTGACTCTAGGGGTAGGTGGGAATGAGCAGTTCTTC
-,TRBV9,-,TRBJ1-2,CASSVDALANYGYTF,TGTGCCAGCAGCGTAGATGCGTTAGCTAACTATGGCTACACCTTC
-,TRBV7-9,-,TRBJ1-1,CASSLSQANTEAFF,TGTGCCAGCAGCTTGTCTCAGGCGAACACTGAAGCTTTCTTT
TRBD1,TRBV28,-,TRBJ1-1,CASSLAGTGEGGNAEAFF,TGTGCCAGCAGTCTGGCCGGGACAGGGGAGGGTGGGAACGCTGAAGCTTTCTTT
-,TRBV5-1,-,TRBJ1-1,CASSLTPNTEAFF,TGCGCCAGCAGCTTGACTCCGAACACTGAAGCTTTCTTT
TRBD1,TRBV28,-,TRBJ1-2,CASSSGQGLRPYTF,TGTGCCAGCAGTTCCGGACAGGGATTACGACCCTACACCTTC
-,TRBV30,few,TRBJ2-7,CAWSLQGYEQYF,TGTGCCTGGAGCCTACAGGGCTACGAGCAGTACTTC
-,TRBV12-3/TRBV12-4,-,TRBJ1-1,CASSRRTGFEAFF,TGTGCCAGCAGTAGACGTACAGGATTTGAAGCTTTCTTT
TRBD1,TRBV7-8,-,TRBJ1-1,CASRKTGAAGTEAFF,TGTGCCAGCAGGAAAACAGGGGCAGCTGGAACTGAAGCTTTCTTT
-,TRBV5-1,once,TRBJ1-6,CASSLAMAVNSPLHF,TGCGCCAGCAGCTTGGCCATGGCTGTGAATTCACCCCTCCACTTT
TRBD2,TRBV5-1,-,TRBJ2-2,CASSLSTSATGELFF,TGCGCCAGCAGCTTGTCCACTAGCGCGACCGGGGAGCTGTTTTTT
-,TRBV4-3,-,TRBJ1-4,CASSQDPQTSSTNEKLFF,TGCGCCAGCAGCCAAGATCCTCAGACAAGCTCAACTAATGAAAAACTGTTTTTT
-,TRBV25-1,-,TRBJ1-4,CASSESVPNEKLFF,TGTGCCAGCAGTGAATCAGTTCCTAATGAAAAACTGTTTTTT
-,TRBV4-3,-,TRBJ2-1,CASSQEPPGASYNEQFF,TGCGCCAGCAGCCAAGAGCCCCCAGGGGCTTCCTACAATGAGCAGTTCTTC
TRBD2,TRBV28,-,TRBJ2-1,CASRATRGSGRRGEQFF,TGTGCCAGCAGAGCAACCAGGGGTAGCGGGAGGAGAGGGGAGCAGTTCTTC
TRBD1,TRBV6-4,-,TRBJ1-5,CASGKDRRHGSNQPQHF,TGTGCCAGCGGGAAGGACAGGAGACATGGGAGCAATCAGCCCCAGCATTTT
-,TRBV5-4,-,TRBJ2-2,CASSLAGVDTGELFF,TGTGCCAGCAGCTTGGCGGGGGTCGACACCGGGGAGCTGTTTTTT
TRBD1,TRBV6-5,-,TRBJ1-5,CASSPQGNGNQPQHF,TGTGCCAGCAGCCCACAGGGGAACGGGAATCAGCCCCAGCATTTT
-,TRBV27,-,TRBJ2-7,CASSYGARGDEQYF,TGTGCCAGCAGTTACGGGGCCAGGGGCGACGAGCAGTACTTC
-,TRBV4-2,medium-sized,TRBJ2-7,CASSQEGARAYEQYF,TGTGCCAGCAGCCAAGAAGGGGCTAGAGCATACGAGCAGTACTTC
-,TRBV7-9,-,TRBJ2-7,CASSLSMGGGEQYF,TGTGCCAGCAGCTTAAGTATGGGTGGAGGCGAGCAGTACTTC
-,TRBV28,-,TRBJ1-3,CASIDRFSGNTIYF,TGTGCCAGCATTGACAGATTCTCTGGAAACACCATATATTTT
-,TRBV7-2,-,TRBJ1-1,CASSLGGGGMNTEAFF,TGTGCCAGCAGCTTAGGCGGGGGGGGCATGAACACTGAAGCTTTCTTT
-,TRBV6-5,-,TRBJ1-1,CASTPPGTGGEAFF,TGTGCCAGCACCCCACCCGGGACGGGGGGTGAAGCTTTCTTT